The subject of this entry is one T cell receptor (beta chain). What it binds is unknown. The data are from a study of cytomegalovirus exposure and HLA in healthy donors. Study context: As released early, the data held 75 million to 90 million unique TCRs from HLA-typed donors. Overall study findings and caveats: Association of a missense DCLRE1C variant with TCR beta V- and J-gene trimming was reported in a later analysis.

The PCR ran on 60 Vbeta and 13 Jbeta primers. Generated by immunoSEQ multiplex PCR, the TCRdb table keeps only in-frame clones and is missing some. The repertoire holds 87,000 or so clones, with 64% as singletons. The V end lost 0 bases, the J end lost 6 bases, and 12 bases lay between the germline ends. CDR1 is MNHEY, CDR2 SMNVEV, per germline (reference sequence). The CDR3 is 15 amino acids. V gene TRBV27 combines with J gene TRBJ1-5; D possibly corresponds to TRBD1 (5 bases). This TCR was recovered from a man aged 55 to 70 in good health and CMV-seronegative. The sequenced sample was PBMCs. The CDR3 DNA follows: TGTGCCAGCAGTTTATCAGGGGTTGTAGGTCAGCCCCAGCATTTT. Its protein is CASSLSGVVGQPQHF.